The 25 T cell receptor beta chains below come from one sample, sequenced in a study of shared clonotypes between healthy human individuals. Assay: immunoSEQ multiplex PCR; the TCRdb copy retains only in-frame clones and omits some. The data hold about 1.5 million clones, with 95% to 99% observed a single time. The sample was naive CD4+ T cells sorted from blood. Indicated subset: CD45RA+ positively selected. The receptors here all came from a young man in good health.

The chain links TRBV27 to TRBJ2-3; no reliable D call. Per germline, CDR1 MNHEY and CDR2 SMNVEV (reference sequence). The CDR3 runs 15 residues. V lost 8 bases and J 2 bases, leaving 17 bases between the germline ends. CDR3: CASFDRAGPTDTQYF. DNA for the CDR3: TGTGCCAGCTTCGACCGGGCAGGCCCCACAGATACGCAGTATTTT.

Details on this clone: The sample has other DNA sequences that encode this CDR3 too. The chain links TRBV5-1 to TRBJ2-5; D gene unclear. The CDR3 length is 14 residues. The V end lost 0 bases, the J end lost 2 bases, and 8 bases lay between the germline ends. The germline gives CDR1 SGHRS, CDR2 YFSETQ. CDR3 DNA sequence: TGCGCCAGCAGCTTGGTTTCCAGACAAGAGACCCAGTACTTC. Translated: CASSLVSRQETQYF.

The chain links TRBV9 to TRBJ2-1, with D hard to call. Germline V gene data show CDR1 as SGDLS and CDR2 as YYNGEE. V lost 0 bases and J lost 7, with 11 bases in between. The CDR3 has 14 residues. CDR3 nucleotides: TGTGCCAGCAGCGTAGGACCCGCCCCTAATGAGCAGTTCTTC. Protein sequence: CASSVGPAPNEQFF.

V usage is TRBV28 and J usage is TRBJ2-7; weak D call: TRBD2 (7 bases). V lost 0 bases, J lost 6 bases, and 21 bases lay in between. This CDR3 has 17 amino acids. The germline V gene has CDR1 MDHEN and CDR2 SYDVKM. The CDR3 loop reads CASSLWGGAGVGSEQYF. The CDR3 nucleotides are TGTGCCAGCAGTTTATGGGGGGGCGCGGGAGTCGGCTCCGAGCAGTACTTC.

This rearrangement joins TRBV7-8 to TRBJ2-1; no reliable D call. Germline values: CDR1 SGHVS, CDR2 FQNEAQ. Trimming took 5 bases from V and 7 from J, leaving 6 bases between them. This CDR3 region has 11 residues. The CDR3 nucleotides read TGTGCCAGCAGCCCTTCGAATGAGCAGTTCTTC. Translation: CASSPSNEQFF.

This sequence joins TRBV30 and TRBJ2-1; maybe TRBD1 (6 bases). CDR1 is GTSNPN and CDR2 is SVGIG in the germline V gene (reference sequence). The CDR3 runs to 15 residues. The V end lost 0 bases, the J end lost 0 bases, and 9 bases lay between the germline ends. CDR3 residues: CAWSVGRGSYNEQFF. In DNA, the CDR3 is TGTGCCTGGAGTGTCGGCAGGGGCTCCTACAATGAGCAGTTCTTC.

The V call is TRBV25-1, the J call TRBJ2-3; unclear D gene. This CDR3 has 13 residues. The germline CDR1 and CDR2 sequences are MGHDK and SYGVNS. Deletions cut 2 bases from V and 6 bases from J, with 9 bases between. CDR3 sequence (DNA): TGTGCCAGCAGTGAAAAGGGTTGGGATACGCAGTATTTT. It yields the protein CASSEKGWDTQYF.

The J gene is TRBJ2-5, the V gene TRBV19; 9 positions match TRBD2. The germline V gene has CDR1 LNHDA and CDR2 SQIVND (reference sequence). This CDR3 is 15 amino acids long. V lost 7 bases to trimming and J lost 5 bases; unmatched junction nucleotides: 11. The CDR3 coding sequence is TGTGCCAGTATTGGCTCGCGGGAGGGCCGTGAGACCCAGTACTTC. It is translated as CASIGSREGRETQYF.

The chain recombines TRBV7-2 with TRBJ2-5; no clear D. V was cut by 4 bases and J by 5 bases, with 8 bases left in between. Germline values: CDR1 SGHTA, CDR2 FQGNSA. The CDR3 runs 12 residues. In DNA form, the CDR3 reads TGTGCCAGCAGCTACTCCGAGGAGACCCAGTACTTC. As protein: CASSYSEETQYF. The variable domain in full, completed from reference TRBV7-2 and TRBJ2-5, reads GAGVSQSPSNKVTEKGKDVELRCDPISGHTALYWYRQSLGQGLEFLIYFQGNSAPDKSGLPSDRFSAERTGGSVSTLTIQRTQQEDSAVYLCASSYSEETQYFGPGTRLLVL.

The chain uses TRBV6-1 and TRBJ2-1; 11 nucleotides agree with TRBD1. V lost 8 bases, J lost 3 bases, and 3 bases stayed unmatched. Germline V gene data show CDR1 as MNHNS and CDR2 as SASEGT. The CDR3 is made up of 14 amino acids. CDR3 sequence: CASAGTGGYNEQFF. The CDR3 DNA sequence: TGTGCCAGCGCCGGGACAGGGGGCTACAATGAGCAGTTCTTC.

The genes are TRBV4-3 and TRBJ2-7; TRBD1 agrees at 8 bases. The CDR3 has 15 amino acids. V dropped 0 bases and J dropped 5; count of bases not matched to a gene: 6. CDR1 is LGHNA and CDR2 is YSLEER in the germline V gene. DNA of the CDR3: TGCGCCAGCAGCCAAGATTTCAGGGGGCCCGACGAGCAGTACTTC. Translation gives CASSQDFRGPDEQYF.

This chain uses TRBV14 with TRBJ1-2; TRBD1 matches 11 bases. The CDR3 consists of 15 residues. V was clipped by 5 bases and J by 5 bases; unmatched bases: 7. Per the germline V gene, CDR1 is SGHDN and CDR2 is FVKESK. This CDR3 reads CASSEGQGVEYGYTF. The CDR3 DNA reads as TGTGCCAGCAGCGAGGGACAGGGGGTAGAATATGGCTACACCTTC.

CDR3 amino acids: CASATDRRSYNEQFF. The CDR3 DNA sequence: TGTGCCAGCGCCACCGACCGGCGCTCTTACAATGAGCAGTTCTTC. V gene TRBV7-9 combines with J gene TRBJ2-1, with D hard to call. The CDR3 is 15 residues long. V lost 8 bases, J lost 4 bases, and 18 bases lay in between. Germline V lookup: CDR1 SEHNR, CDR2 FQNEAQ (reference sequence). Based on the CDR3 plus reference TRBV7-9 and TRBJ2-1, the full variable domain is DTGVSQNPRHKITKRGQNVTFRCDPISEHNRLYWYRQTLGQGPEFLTYFQNEAQLEKSRLLSDRFSAERPKGSFSTLEIQRTEQGDSAMYLCASATDRRSYNEQFFGPGTRLTVL.

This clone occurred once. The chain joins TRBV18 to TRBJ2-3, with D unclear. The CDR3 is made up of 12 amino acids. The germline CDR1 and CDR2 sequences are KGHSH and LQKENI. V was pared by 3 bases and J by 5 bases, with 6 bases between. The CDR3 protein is CASSPSIDTQYF. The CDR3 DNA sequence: TGTGCCAGCTCACCGTCCATAGATACGCAGTATTTT. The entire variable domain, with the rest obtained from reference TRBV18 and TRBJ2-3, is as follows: NAGVMQNPRHLVRRRGQEARLRCSPMKGHSHVYWYRQLPEEGLKFMVYLQKENIIDESGMPKERFSAEFPKEGPSILRIQQVVRGDSAAYFCASSPSIDTQYFGPGTRLTVL.

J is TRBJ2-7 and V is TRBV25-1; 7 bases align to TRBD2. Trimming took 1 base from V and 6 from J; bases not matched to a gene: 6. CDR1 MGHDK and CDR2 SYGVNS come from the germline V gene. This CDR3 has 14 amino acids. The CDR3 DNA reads TGTGCCAGCAGTGAATGGGGTTGGGGGGGCGAGCAGTACTTC. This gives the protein CASSEWGWGGEQYF.

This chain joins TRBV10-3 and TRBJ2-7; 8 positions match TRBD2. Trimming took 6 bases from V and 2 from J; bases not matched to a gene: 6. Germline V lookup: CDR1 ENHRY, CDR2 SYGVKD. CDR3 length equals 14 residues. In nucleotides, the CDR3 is TGTGCCATCAGCCAAATAGCGGGAACCTACGAGCAGTACTTC. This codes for CAISQIAGTYEQYF.

The CDR3 loop reads CASSPRWGQYF. CDR3 nucleotide sequence: TGTGCCAGCAGCCCGAGATGGGGGCAGTACTTC. This rearrangement joins TRBV5-8 to TRBJ2-7; D unresolved. The CDR3 has 11 amino acids. From germline, CDR1 is SGHTS and CDR2 YDEGEE. The V end was cut by 4 bases, the J end by 9 bases, with 11 bases between.

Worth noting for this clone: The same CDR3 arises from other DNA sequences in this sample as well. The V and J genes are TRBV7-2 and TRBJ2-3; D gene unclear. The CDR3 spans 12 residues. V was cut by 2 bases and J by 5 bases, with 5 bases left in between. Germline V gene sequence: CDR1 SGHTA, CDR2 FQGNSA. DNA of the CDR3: TGTGCCAGCAGCTTATCACGAGATACGCAGTATTTT. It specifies CASSLSRDTQYF.

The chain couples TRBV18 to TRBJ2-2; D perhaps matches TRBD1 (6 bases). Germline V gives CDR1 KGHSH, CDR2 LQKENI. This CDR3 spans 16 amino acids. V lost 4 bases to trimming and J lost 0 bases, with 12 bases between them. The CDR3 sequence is CASSLDQGSNTGELFF. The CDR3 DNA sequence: TGTGCCAGCTCACTAGATCAGGGGTCGAACACCGGGGAGCTGTTTTTT.

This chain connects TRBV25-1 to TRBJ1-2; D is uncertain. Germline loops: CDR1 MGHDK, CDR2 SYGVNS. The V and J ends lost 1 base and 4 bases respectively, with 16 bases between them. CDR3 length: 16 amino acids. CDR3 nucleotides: TGTGCCAGCAGTGAATCTGGGCCCTCGATCAGCTATGGCTACACCTTC. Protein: CASSESGPSISYGYTF.

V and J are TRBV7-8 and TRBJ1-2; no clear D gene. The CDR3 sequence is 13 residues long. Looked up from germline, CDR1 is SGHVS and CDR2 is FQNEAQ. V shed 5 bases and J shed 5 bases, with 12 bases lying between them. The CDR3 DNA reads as TGTGCCAGCAGCGAAGGAAACACGTATGGCTACACCTTC. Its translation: CASSEGNTYGYTF.

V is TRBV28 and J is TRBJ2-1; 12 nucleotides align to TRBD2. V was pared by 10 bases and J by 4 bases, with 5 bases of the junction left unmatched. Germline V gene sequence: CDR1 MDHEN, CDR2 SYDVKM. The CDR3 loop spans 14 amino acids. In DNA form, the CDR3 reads TGTGCCATCGGGACTAGCGGGCCGTACAATGAGCAGTTCTTC. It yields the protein CAIGTSGPYNEQFF. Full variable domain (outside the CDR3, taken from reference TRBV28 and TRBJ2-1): DVKVTQSSRYLVKRTGEKVFLECVQDMDHENMFWYRQDPGLGLRLIYFSYDVKMKEKGDIPEGYSVSREKKERFSLILESASTNQTSMYLCAIGTSGPYNEQFFGPGTRLTVL.

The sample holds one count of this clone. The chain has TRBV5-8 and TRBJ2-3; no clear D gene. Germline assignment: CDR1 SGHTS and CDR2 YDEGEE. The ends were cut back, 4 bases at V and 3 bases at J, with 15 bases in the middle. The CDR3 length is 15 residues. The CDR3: CASSATLGRTDTQYF. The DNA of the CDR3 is TGTGCCAGCAGCGCAACCCTGGGCAGGACAGATACGCAGTATTTT. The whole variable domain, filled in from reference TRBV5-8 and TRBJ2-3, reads EAGVTQSPTHLIKTRGQQATLRCSPISGHTSVYWYQQALGLGLQFLLWYDEGEERNRGNFPPRFSGRQFPNYSSELNVNALELEDSALYLCASSATLGRTDTQYFGPGTRLTVL.

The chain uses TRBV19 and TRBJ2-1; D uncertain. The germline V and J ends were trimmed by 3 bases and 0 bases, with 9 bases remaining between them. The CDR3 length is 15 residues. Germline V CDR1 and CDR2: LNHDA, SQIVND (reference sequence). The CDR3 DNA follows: TGTGCCAGTAGTATTGGGTTTAGCTCCTACAATGAGCAGTTCTTC. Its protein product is CASSIGFSSYNEQFF.

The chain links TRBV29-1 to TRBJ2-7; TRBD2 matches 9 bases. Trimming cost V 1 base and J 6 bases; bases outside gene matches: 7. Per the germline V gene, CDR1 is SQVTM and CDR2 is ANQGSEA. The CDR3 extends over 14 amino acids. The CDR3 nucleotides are TGCAGCGTTGAAGGGGGTAGCGGGAGCACCGAGCAGTACTTC. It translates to CSVEGGSGSTEQYF.